This TCR beta chain was identified in a study of vaccination and CD4 T cells after COVID-19. Study background: Stimulation of the cells used overlapping spike peptide pools from SARS-CoV-2 and from the common cold coronaviruses HCoV-NL63, HCoV-OC43 and HCoV-229E. Findings of the study overall: A median about 90% of convalescent patients' SARS-CoV-2-reactive clones emerged only after vaccination.

Documented treatment: approximately nine-day PBMC culture with coronavirus spike peptide pools or control peptides (ViraFEST assay). In the case of this clonotype: What it binds is not known.

V lost 6 bases, J lost 2 bases, and 10 bases lay in between. The CDR3 totals 13 residues. CDR1 is SEHNR and CDR2 is FQNEAQ in the germline V gene (reference sequence). Cultured CD4+ T cell DNA underwent sequencing with the Oncomine TCR Beta short-read assay. TCRdb ran MiXCR on the PCR reads and lists one entry per CDR3 protein. This table has 16,000 or so distinct CDR3 sequences, 52% appearing once. J is TRBJ1-1 and V is TRBV7-9; D remains unclear. Sequencing was performed on CD4+ T cells from blood, cultured in vitro, taken before SARS-CoV-2 vaccination. The source of this sequence is a human donor who had recovered from COVID-19. For the CDR3, the DNA is TGTGCCAGCAGTCGGGGAGTTAACACTGAAGCTTTCTTT. It yields the protein CASSRGVNTEAFF.